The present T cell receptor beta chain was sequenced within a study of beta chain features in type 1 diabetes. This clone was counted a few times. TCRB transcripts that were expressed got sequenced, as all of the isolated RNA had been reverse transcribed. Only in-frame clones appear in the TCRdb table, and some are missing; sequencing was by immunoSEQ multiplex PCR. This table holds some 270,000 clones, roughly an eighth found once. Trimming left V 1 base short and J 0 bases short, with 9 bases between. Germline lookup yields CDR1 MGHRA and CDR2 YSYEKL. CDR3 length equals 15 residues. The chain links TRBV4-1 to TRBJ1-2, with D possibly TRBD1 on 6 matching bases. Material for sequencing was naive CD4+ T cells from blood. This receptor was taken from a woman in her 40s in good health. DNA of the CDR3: TGCGCCAGCAGCCAAGGACAGGCCGCTAACTATGGCTACACCTTC. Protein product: CASSQGQAANYGYTF.